What follows are 28 T cell receptor beta chains derived from one specimen sequenced in a study of control samples from healthy donors and cancer patients. The protocol was immunoSEQ multiplex PCR, while the TCRdb copy is restricted to in-frame clones and leaves out a portion. The sample contains 75,000 to 100,000 clones, around nine tenths of which appear only once. The sample taken for sequencing was blood. The receptors stem from a man aged 30 to 39 in good health.

Remarks on this clone: Other nucleotide sequences from this sample produce the same CDR3. V and J are TRBV6-1 and TRBJ2-7; tentative D call: TRBD2 (5 bases). The V end lost 2 bases, the J end lost 4 bases, and 6 bases lay between the germline ends. The germline gives CDR1 MNHNS, CDR2 SASEGT. The CDR3 has 12 residues. The CDR3 sequence is CASSESGYEQYF. CDR3 DNA: TGTGCCAGCAGTGAATCGGGGTACGAGCAGTACTTC.

This clone was found a few times. The gene calls are TRBV6-6 and TRBJ2-1; possibly TRBD2 for D (6 bases). The V and J ends lost 7 bases and 8 bases respectively, with 24 bases between them. The germline CDR1 and CDR2 sequences are MNHNY and SVGAGI (reference sequence). The CDR3 is 16 amino acids. CDR3: CASNQLDGRSKDEQFF. The CDR3 nucleotides read TGTGCCAGCAACCAACTTGACGGGAGATCTAAGGATGAGCAGTTCTTC.

This chain links TRBV5-1 with TRBJ2-7; D possibly corresponds to TRBD1 (6 bases). The germline gives CDR1 SGHRS, CDR2 YFSETQ. Trimming cost V 4 bases and J 2 bases, with 19 bases left between them. The CDR3 totals 16 residues. DNA for the CDR3: TGCGCCAGCAGCAAAGAACAGGGTCTCTGGACCTACGAGCAGTACTTC. Its protein product is CASSKEQGLWTYEQYF.

The chain has TRBV2 and TRBJ2-5; possibly TRBD2 for D (5 bases). Trimming stripped 6 bases from V and 3 bases from J, with 14 bases between. CDR3 length equals 14 residues. CDR1 is SNHLY and CDR2 is FYNNEI in the germline V gene. CDR3: CASSPRSREETQYF. In DNA, the CDR3 is TGTGCCAGCAGCCCTCGGTCGCGGGAAGAGACCCAGTACTTC.

The chain joins TRBV7-2 to TRBJ1-3, with D possibly TRBD1 on 5 matching bases. With 4 bases removed from V and 2 bases from J, the gap between germline ends came to 18 bases. Germline V gene lookup returns CDR1 SGHTA and CDR2 FQGNSA. The CDR3 spans 17 residues. The CDR3 protein is CASSSRGGEVAGNTIYF. CDR3 sequence (DNA): TGTGCCAGCAGCTCCCGGGGGGGGGAAGTAGCTGGAAACACCATATATTTT.

The chain recombines TRBV18 with TRBJ2-7, with TRBD2 matching over 9 bases. Germline V gene data show CDR1 as KGHSH and CDR2 as LQKENI. The CDR3 runs to 14 residues. V was pared by 3 bases and J by 1 base, with 1 base of the junction left unmatched. The CDR3 sequence: CASSPSGGSYEQYF. As DNA, the CDR3 is TGTGCCAGCTCACCTAGCGGGGGTTCCTACGAGCAGTACTTC. Using reference TRBV18 and TRBJ2-7 for the parts outside the CDR3, the full variable domain is NAGVMQNPRHLVRRRGQEARLRCSPMKGHSHVYWYRQLPEEGLKFMVYLQKENIIDESGMPKERFSAEFPKEGPSILRIQQVVRGDSAAYFCASSPSGGSYEQYFGPGTRLTVT.

The chain is built from TRBV21-1 and TRBJ2-7; the table's TRBD1 call for D was not verified on the DNA. TRBV21-1 is a recognized pseudogene. CDR3 length: 14 amino acids. CDR3 loop: CASSADTARDEQYF. In DNA form, the CDR3 reads TGTGCCAGCAGCGCGGACACGGCCAGGGACGAGCAGTACTTC.

The chain is built from TRBV28 and TRBJ1-5; 8 bases agree with TRBD1. V lost 3 bases and J lost 7; bases outside the gene matches: 8. The germline V gene encodes CDR1 MDHEN and CDR2 SYDVKM. The CDR3 loop spans 15 amino acids. The CDR3 sequence is CASSFGTGQDQPQHF. CDR3 sequence (DNA): TGTGCCAGCAGTTTCGGGACAGGTCAGGACCAGCCCCAGCATTTT.

The V gene is TRBV3-1 (or the pseudogene TRBV3-2), the J gene TRBJ1-5, with TRBD1 identical over 7 bases. Germline V gives CDR1 LGHDT, CDR2 YNNKEL (reference sequence). The trim removed 3 bases at V and 0 bases at J, leaving 2 bases unmatched. This CDR3 has 15 residues. As DNA, the CDR3 is TGTGCCAGCAGCCAGGGGACAGATAGCAATCAGCCCCAGCATTTT. This encodes CASSQGTDSNQPQHF.

The chain recombines TRBV18 with TRBJ1-5; a possible D gene is TRBD1 (6 bases). Trimming removed 3 bases from V and 2 bases from J, with 14 bases in between. CDR1 is KGHSH and CDR2 is LQKENI in the germline V gene. This CDR3 is 16 amino acids long. CDR3 region: CASSPDSQIGNQPQHF. In DNA, the CDR3 is TGTGCCAGCTCACCGGACAGTCAGATAGGCAATCAGCCCCAGCATTTT.

The rearrangement joins TRBV11-2 to TRBJ1-4, with D possibly TRBD1 on 5 matching bases. The germline V gene has CDR1 SGHAT and CDR2 FQNNGV. The V end was cut by 2 bases, the J end by 13 bases, with 11 bases between. This CDR3 has 12 amino acids. CDR3 sequence (DNA): TGTGCCAGCAGCTTATATGGGGGAGCACTGTTTTTT. This codes for CASSLYGGALFF.

This chain connects TRBV5-1 to TRBJ1-2; D might be TRBD1 (6 bases). The germline V and J ends were trimmed by 4 bases and 5 bases, with 15 bases remaining between them. The CDR3 has 14 residues. The germline CDR1 and CDR2 sequences are SGHRS and YFSETQ. The CDR3 is CASSLEGRGYGYTF. CDR3 nucleotides: TGCGCCAGCAGCCTGGAAGGAAGGGGGTATGGCTACACCTTC. Together with reference TRBV5-1 and TRBJ1-2, the CDR3 gives the full variable domain: KAGVTQTPRYLIKTRGQQVTLSCSPISGHRSVSWYQQTPGQGLQFLFEYFSETQRNKGNFPGRFSGRQFSNSRSEMNVSTLELGDSALYLCASSLEGRGYGYTFGSGTRLTVV.

J is TRBJ1-5 and V is TRBV28; no clear D. This CDR3 region has 13 residues. The V end lost 8 bases, the J end lost 4 bases, and 12 bases lay between the germline ends. The germline gives CDR1 MDHEN, CDR2 SYDVKM. CDR3 coding DNA: TGTGCCAGCCTTCAGCGGGCAAATCAGCCCCAGCATTTT. Amino acids: CASLQRANQPQHF.

The chain couples TRBV19 to TRBJ2-7, with D possibly TRBD2 on 6 matching bases. V dropped 3 bases and J dropped 0 bases, with 9 bases sitting between them. This CDR3 comprises 14 residues. CDR1 is LNHDA and CDR2 is SQIVND in the germline V gene (reference sequence). The CDR3 DNA reads as TGTGCCAGTAGTATCGCGGGACGCTCCTACGAGCAGTACTTC. Protein product: CASSIAGRSYEQYF.

The chain is built from TRBV7-3 and TRBJ1-1; tentative D call: TRBD1 (5 bases). The CDR3 extends over 12 amino acids. The germline CDR1 and CDR2 sequences are SGHTA and FQGTGA. The V end was cut by 4 bases, the J end by 8 bases, with 11 bases between. CDR3 in DNA: TGTGCCAGCAGCTCTTGGGGCGGGGAAGCTTTCTTT. It encodes CASSSWGGEAFF.

This chain uses TRBV7-9 with TRBJ1-3, with 8 positions matching TRBD1. This CDR3 is 17 amino acids long. In germline, CDR1 is SEHNR, CDR2 FQNEAQ (reference sequence). The ends lost 2 bases at V and 0 bases at J; junction bases unmatched: 6. CDR3 bases: TGTGCCAGCAGCTTAACAGGGGGGACGAACTCTGGAAACACCATATATTTT. Amino acids: CASSLTGGTNSGNTIYF.

This chain joins TRBV5-1 and TRBJ2-7; no clear D. Trimming took 4 bases from V and 1 from J, leaving 12 bases between them. The CDR3 is 14 residues long. Germline assignment: CDR1 SGHRS and CDR2 YFSETQ. CDR3 region: CASSGETVSYEQYF. The CDR3 DNA is TGCGCCAGCAGCGGAGAGACGGTTTCCTACGAGCAGTACTTC.

This clone turned up a few times. CDR3 nucleotides: TGTGCCAGCAGCTTAGAGTTGAGGGTCTACAATGAGCAGTTCTTC. Translated: CASSLELRVYNEQFF. V is TRBV7-9 and J is TRBJ2-1; tentative D call: TRBD2 (5 bases). Trimming removed 1 base at V and 3 bases at J, with 10 bases between. There are 15 residues in the CDR3. Germline V lookup: CDR1 SEHNR, CDR2 FQNEAQ (reference sequence).

V gene TRBV6-5 combines with J gene TRBJ1-2, with a weak D call TRBD1 (6 bases). The CDR3 covers 14 residues. The germline V gene encodes CDR1 MNHEY and CDR2 SVGAGI. Trimming pared 10 bases from V and 1 base from J, leaving 16 bases between. The CDR3 DNA reads TGTGCCATCAGGCAGGGGTCCTTTAACTATGGCTACACCTTC. As protein: CAIRQGSFNYGYTF.

This clone was seen a single time. The chain employs TRBV30 and TRBJ1-5; the match to TRBD1 covers 11 bases. The ends lost 3 bases at V and 1 base at J; junction bases unmatched: 8. The CDR3 totals 17 residues. Germline CDR1 and CDR2: GTSNPN and SVGIG (reference sequence). The CDR3 reads CAWSPGQGVWSNQPQHF. CDR3 bases: TGTGCCTGGAGCCCGGGACAGGGGGTTTGGAGCAATCAGCCCCAGCATTTT. The full variable domain, its missing parts supplied by reference TRBV30 and TRBJ1-5, is SQTIHQWPATLVQPVGSPLSLECTVEGTSNPNLYWYRQAAGRGLQLLFYSVGIGQISSEVPQNLSASRPQDRQFILSSKKLLLSDSGFYLCAWSPGQGVWSNQPQHFGDGTRLSIL.

This clone was seen only once. CDR3 protein: CASSVGSFRETQYF. In DNA form, the CDR3 reads TGCGCCAGCAGCGTTGGATCATTCCGGGAGACCCAGTACTTC. V gene TRBV5-1 combines with J gene TRBJ2-5, with D hard to call. This CDR3 has 14 amino acids. The V end lost 4 bases, the J end lost 5 bases, and 15 bases lay between the germline ends. Germline assignment: CDR1 SGHRS and CDR2 YFSETQ.

The gene calls are TRBV19 and TRBJ1-4; 7 bases are shared with TRBD1. Per germline, CDR1 LNHDA and CDR2 SQIVND (reference sequence). Trimming at V came to 5 bases and at J to 5 bases, leaving 11 bases not matched to a gene. CDR3 length: 16 residues. DNA for the CDR3: TGTGCCAGTAGTCATACCCAGGACAGGCCAAATGAAAAACTGTTTTTT. This encodes CASSHTQDRPNEKLFF.

The rearrangement joins TRBV29-1 to TRBJ2-7; D uncertain. The length of the CDR3 is 13 residues. Germline values: CDR1 SQVTM, CDR2 ANQGSEA. The V end lost 4 bases, the J end lost 3 bases, and 13 bases lay between the germline ends. This CDR3 reads CSVVSLWGYEQYF. Here the CDR3 DNA reads TGCAGCGTTGTTTCCCTGTGGGGCTACGAGCAGTACTTC.

The J gene is TRBJ2-7, the V gene TRBV19; 7 nucleotides agree with TRBD2. This CDR3 has 14 amino acids. Per germline, CDR1 LNHDA and CDR2 SQIVND (reference sequence). Trimming removed 3 bases from V and 5 bases from J; junction bases left unmatched: 7. CDR3 loop: CASSITRGVNEQYF. DNA of the CDR3: TGTGCCAGTAGTATCACCCGGGGGGTGAACGAGCAGTACTTC.

The chain couples TRBV6-4 to TRBJ2-3, with D perhaps TRBD2 (6 bases). The CDR3 runs to 17 residues. Trimming removed 2 bases from V and 6 bases from J, with 21 bases in between. Looked up from germline, CDR1 is MRHNA and CDR2 is SNTAGT. CDR3 region: CASSDKGGETNTDTQYF. The CDR3 region has the DNA TGTGCCAGCAGTGACAAGGGAGGAGAGACCAACACCGATACGCAGTATTTT.

The chain links TRBV7-2 to TRBJ2-7; 9 nucleotides agree with TRBD1. This CDR3 has 15 residues. The V segment lost 5 bases and the J segment 0 bases; nucleotides outside the gene matches: 5. Germline V CDR1 and CDR2: SGHTA, FQGNSA. CDR3 loop: CASSGRDRASYEQYF. CDR3 bases: TGTGCCAGCAGCGGCCGGGACAGGGCCTCCTACGAGCAGTACTTC.

The chain employs TRBV19 and TRBJ1-5, with 9 bases that match TRBD1. The CDR3 is 15 residues long. Trimming removed 7 bases from V and 6 bases from J; junction bases left unmatched: 10. In germline, CDR1 is LNHDA, CDR2 SQIVND (reference sequence). The CDR3, as DNA: TGTGCCAGTACCTTAACGCCGGGACAGGGTCAGCCCCAGCATTTT. Encoded protein: CASTLTPGQGQPQHF. The full variable domain, with the rest looked up from reference TRBV19 and TRBJ1-5, is DGGITQSPKYLFRKEGQNVTLSCEQNLNHDAMYWYRQDPGQGLRLIYYSQIVNDFQKGDIAEGYSVSREKKESFPLTVTSAQKNPTAFYLCASTLTPGQGQPQHFGDGTRLSIL.

The rearrangement joins TRBV5-1 to TRBJ2-2, with D unresolved. V was cut by 4 bases and J by 5 bases, with 9 bases left in between. The V gene's germline CDR1 is SGHRS and CDR2 YFSETQ. This CDR3 is built from 13 residues. The CDR3 DNA is TGCGCCAGCAGCCCGACCCAAACCGGGGAGCTGTTTTTT. Protein sequence: CASSPTQTGELFF.